The entry below describes one T cell receptor (beta chain). This sample stems from a study of blood T cell repertoires in COVID-19. The CDR3 has 17 residues. V dropped 5 bases and J dropped 0; count of bases not matched to a gene: 9. Germline CDR1 SEHNR, CDR2 FQNEAQ (reference sequence). Recruitment covered over 20 US areas and drew participants whose ages spanned roughly 18 to 95 years. Method: immunoSEQ multiplex PCR; TCRdb's copy keeps in-frame clones and lacks some. This sample yields approximately 250,000 clones, of which around 85% are seen a single time; approximately 8.2% belongs to the top ten.

The sequenced sample was PBMCs or T cells enriched from blood (not recorded which). The chain employs TRBV7-9 and TRBJ2-2; TRBD2 matches at 7 bases. This clonotype was sampled from a woman aged 45 to 65 with acute COVID-19. Written as DNA, the CDR3 is TGTGCCAGCAGCCCCCGGGGAGGGGCTACGAACACCGGGGAGCTGTTTTTT. Translation: CASSPRGGATNTGELFF.